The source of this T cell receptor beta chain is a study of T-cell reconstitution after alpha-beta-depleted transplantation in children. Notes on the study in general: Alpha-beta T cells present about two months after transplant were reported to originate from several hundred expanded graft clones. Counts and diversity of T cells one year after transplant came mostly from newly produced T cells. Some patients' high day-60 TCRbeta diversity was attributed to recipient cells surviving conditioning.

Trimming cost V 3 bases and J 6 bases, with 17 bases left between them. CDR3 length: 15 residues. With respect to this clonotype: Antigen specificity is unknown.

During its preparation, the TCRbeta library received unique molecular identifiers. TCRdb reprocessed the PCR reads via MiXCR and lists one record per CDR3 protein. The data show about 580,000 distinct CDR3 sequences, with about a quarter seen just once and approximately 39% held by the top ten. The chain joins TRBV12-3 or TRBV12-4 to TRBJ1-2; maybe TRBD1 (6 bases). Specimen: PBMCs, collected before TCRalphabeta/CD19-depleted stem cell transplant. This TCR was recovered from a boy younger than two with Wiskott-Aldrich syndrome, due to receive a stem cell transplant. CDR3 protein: CASSLFGGRFNGYTF. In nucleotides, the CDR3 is TGTGCCAGCAGTTTGTTCGGGGGGCGTTTCAATGGCTACACCTTC.